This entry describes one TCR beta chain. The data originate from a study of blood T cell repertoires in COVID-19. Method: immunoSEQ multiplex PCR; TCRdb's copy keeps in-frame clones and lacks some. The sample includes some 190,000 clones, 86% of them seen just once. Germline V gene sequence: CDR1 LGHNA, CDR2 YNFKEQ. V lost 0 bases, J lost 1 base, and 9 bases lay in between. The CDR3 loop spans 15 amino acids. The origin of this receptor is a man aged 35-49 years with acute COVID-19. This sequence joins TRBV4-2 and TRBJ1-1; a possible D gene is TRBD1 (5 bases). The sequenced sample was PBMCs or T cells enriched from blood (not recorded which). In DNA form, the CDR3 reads TGTGCCAGCAGCCAAGATCGACAGCCGAACACTGAAGCTTTCTTT. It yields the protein CASSQDRQPNTEAFF.